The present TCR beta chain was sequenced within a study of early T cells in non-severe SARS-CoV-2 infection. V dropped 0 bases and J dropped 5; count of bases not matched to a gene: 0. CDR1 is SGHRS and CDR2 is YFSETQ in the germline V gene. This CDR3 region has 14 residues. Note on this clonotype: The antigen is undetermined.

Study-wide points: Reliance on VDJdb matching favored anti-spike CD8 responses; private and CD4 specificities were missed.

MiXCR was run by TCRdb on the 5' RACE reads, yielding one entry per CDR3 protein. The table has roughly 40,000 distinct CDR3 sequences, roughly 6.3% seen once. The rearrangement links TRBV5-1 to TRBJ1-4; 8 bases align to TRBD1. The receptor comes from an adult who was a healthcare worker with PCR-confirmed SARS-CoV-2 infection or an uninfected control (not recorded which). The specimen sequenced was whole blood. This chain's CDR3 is CASSLGTGNEKLFF. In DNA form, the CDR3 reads TGCGCCAGCAGCTTGGGGACAGGGAATGAAAAACTGTTTTTT.